This TCR beta chain originates from a study of low-dose radiotherapy and immunotherapy resistance in tumors. In the study overall: Members of Cohort 2 were treated with 1 Gy per fraction every two weeks; their total was 13 Gy over 26 weeks.

Using a constant-region primer together with a V-primer adapter, TCRs were subjected to about 20 PCR cycles of amplification. TCRdb re-called the reads through MiXCR, storing one row per CDR3 protein. The sample contains under 60,000 distinct CDR3 sequences, approximately 33% of which appear only once. Time point described: after trial treatment. Treatment denoted: LDRT plus nivolumab, ipilimumab, low-dose cyclophosphamide and aspirin (RACIN trial). This clonotype occurred many times. The CDR3 has 15 amino acids. Germline CDR1 reads KGHSH; CDR2 reads LQKENI. The V end lost 2 bases, the J end lost 0 bases, and 7 bases lay between the germline ends.

The origin of this receptor is a male donor with rectosigmoid adenocarcinoma. The V and J genes are TRBV18 and TRBJ1-4; the D is unclear. Sequenced material: PBMCs, taken after low-dose radiotherapy plus immunotherapy. The CDR3 loop is CASSPRTATNEKLFF. In DNA, the CDR3 is TGTGCCAGCTCACCAAGGACTGCAACTAATGAAAAACTGTTTTTT.